This TCR beta chain came from a study of T cell repertoires in aging, cancer and after chemotherapy. Peripheral blood genomic DNA, not sorted cells or RNA, was the template. Looked up from germline, CDR1 is DFQATT and CDR2 is SNEGSKA (reference sequence). Germline trimming cut 3 bases from V and 6 bases from J; bases unmatched to any gene: 16. The CDR3 sequence is 17 residues long. Rearranged V-D-J TRB sequences were amplified with a mixed TRB-A/B primer pool. TCRdb called the multiplex PCR reads again in MiXCR, with one record for every CDR3 protein. Among around 8,100 distinct CDR3 sequences listed, 35% to 50% were seen once.

The sequence came from a human donor in good health. Material for sequencing was blood. V is TRBV20-1 and J is TRBJ2-3, with 9 bases fitting TRBD2. CDR3 coding DNA: TGCAGTGCTAGCCCTCCCGAGCGGGGGGAAGGGGTGGATACGCAGTATTTT. Translated, it gives CSASPPERGEGVDTQYF.